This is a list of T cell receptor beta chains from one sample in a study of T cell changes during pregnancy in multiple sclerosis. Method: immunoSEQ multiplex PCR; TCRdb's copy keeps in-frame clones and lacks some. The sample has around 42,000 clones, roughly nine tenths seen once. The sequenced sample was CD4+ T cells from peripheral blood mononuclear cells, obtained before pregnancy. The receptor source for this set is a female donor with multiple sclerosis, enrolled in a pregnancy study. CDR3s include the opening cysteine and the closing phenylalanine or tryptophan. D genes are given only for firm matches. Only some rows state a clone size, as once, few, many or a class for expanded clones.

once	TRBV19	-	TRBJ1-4	TGTGCCAGTAAGCGCCTCGGCGGGAGCAATGAAAAACTGTTTTTT	CASKRLGGSNEKLFF
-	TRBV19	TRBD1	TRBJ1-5	TGTGCCAGAAATGGACAGGGAATCAATCAGCCCCAGCATTTT	CARNGQGINQPQHF
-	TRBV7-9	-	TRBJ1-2	TGTGCCAGCAGCTTAGTCCCGGACTATGGCTACACCTTC	CASSLVPDYGYTF
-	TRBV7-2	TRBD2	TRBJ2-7	TGTGCCAGCAGCGCGGGACTAGCGTTTTCCTACGAGCAGTACTTC	CASSAGLAFSYEQYF
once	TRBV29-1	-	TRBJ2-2	TGCAGCGTTCCGGGGAGGATCAACACCGGGGAGCTGTTTTTT	CSVPGRINTGELFF
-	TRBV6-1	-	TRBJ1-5	TGTGCCAGCAGCGCCACTCCGGGGCAGCCCCAGCATTTT	CASSATPGQPQHF
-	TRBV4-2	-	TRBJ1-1	TGTGCCAGCAGCCAAGATCAGGGGAACACTGAAGCTTTCTTT	CASSQDQGNTEAFF
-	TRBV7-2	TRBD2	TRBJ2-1	TGTGCCAGCAGCTCCACTTCGAGCGGGGGGGCGAATGAGCAGTTCTTC	CASSSTSSGGANEQFF
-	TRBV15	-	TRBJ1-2	TGTGCCACCAGCAGAGGCCCAACGGGATCCTATGGCTACACCTTC	CATSRGPTGSYGYTF
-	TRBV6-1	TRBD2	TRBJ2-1	TGTGCCAGCGGGCGGGGGGGCGGCGAGCAGTTCTTC	CASGRGGGEQFF
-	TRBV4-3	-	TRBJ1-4	TGCGCCAGCAGCCAAGATTGGGGGCGCAATGAAAAACTGTTTTTT	CASSQDWGRNEKLFF